These 12 T cell receptor beta chains were all obtained from the same sample, sequenced in a study of control samples from healthy donors and cancer patients. Generated by immunoSEQ multiplex PCR, the TCRdb table keeps only in-frame clones and is missing some. The sample shows some 120,000 clones, 93% of them seen only once. The specimen sequenced was blood. These receptors came from a man aged 30 to 39 in good health.

The chain carries TRBV6-4 and TRBJ1-4, with 10 bases aligning to TRBD1. After removal of 6 bases from V and 5 bases from J, the junction contained 9 bases not matched to a gene. Germline V gives CDR1 MRHNA, CDR2 SNTAGT. The CDR3 spans 16 residues. Here the CDR3 DNA reads TGTGCCAGCAGCCCGACAGGGGGCTTTACCAATGAAAAACTGTTTTTT. This translates into CASSPTGGFTNEKLFF.

V and J are TRBV7-2 and TRBJ1-5; D unresolved. The V end lost 5 bases, the J end lost 9 bases, and 11 bases lay between the germline ends. CDR1 and CDR2 (germline): SGHTA, FQGNSA. This CDR3 contains 12 residues. For the CDR3, the DNA is TGTGCCAGCAGCGCGCAGTTCGGGCCCCAGCATTTT. Protein sequence: CASSAQFGPQHF.

The genes are TRBV18 and TRBJ2-3, with unresolved D. The CDR3 is 15 residues long. Per germline, CDR1 KGHSH and CDR2 LQKENI. V was cut by 2 bases and J by 4 bases, with 13 bases left in between. Here the CDR3 DNA reads TGTGCCAGCTCACCATCTACCGGTATGGCAGATACGCAGTATTTT. Its protein product is CASSPSTGMADTQYF.

The chain joins TRBV19 to TRBJ1-5; 7 bases are a match to TRBD1. The V and J ends lost 6 bases and 4 bases, in that order; junction bases with no gene match: 6. Germline CDR1 reads LNHDA; CDR2 reads SQIVND (reference sequence). The CDR3 has 14 amino acids. The CDR3 DNA reads TGTGCCAGTAGCATGGACAGGCTAAATCAGCCCCAGCATTTT. Its translation: CASSMDRLNQPQHF.

The chain links TRBV20-1 to TRBJ1-1; D uncertain. CDR3 size: 11 residues. Germline CDR1 is DFQATT and CDR2 is SNEGSKA (reference sequence). Trimming pared 6 bases from V and 7 bases from J, leaving 12 bases between. CDR3 bases: TGCAGTGCCGGAGGGTTTGATGAAGCTTTCTTT. It yields the protein CSAGGFDEAFF.

This chain links TRBV7-9 with TRBJ2-3; D gene uncertain. The V gene lost 1 base and the J gene lost 15 bases, with 14 bases spanning the gap. This CDR3 spans 12 amino acids. Germline V gene sequence: CDR1 SEHNR, CDR2 FQNEAQ (reference sequence). DNA for the CDR3: TGTGCCAGCAGCTTAGTCCCGGACGGTCAATATTTT. As protein: CASSLVPDGQYF.

This sequence joins TRBV5-1 and TRBJ2-1; TRBD1 matches 8 bases. The CDR3 is 16 residues long. Germline V gives CDR1 SGHRS, CDR2 YFSETQ. After removal of 4 bases from V and 7 bases from J, the junction contained 13 bases not matched to a gene. The CDR3 sequence is CASSNSDRVGANEQFF. The DNA of the CDR3 is TGCGCCAGCAGCAACTCGGACAGGGTTGGGGCAAATGAGCAGTTCTTC.

This sequence joins TRBV2 and TRBJ1-4; tentatively, D is TRBD1 (5 bases). The V gene's germline CDR1 is SNHLY and CDR2 FYNNEI. CDR3 length equals 18 residues. Trimming shortened V by 4 bases and J by 0 bases, and 18 bases separated the two germline ends. The CDR3 coding sequence is TGTGCCAGCAGTGGGGGACGGACCACAGTTTCAACTAATGAAAAACTGTTTTTT. Translated, it gives CASSGGRTTVSTNEKLFF. The full variable domain, in which reference TRBV2 and TRBJ1-4 provide the parts outside the CDR3, is EPEVTQTPSHQVTQMGQEVILRCVPISNHLYFYWYRQILGQKVEFLVSFYNNEISEKSEIFDDQFSVERPDGSNFTLKIRSTKLEDSAMYFCASSGGRTTVSTNEKLFFGSGTQLSVL.

The chain carries TRBV3-1 (or the pseudogene TRBV3-2) and TRBJ1-2; no definite D call. Trimming pared 4 bases from V and 4 bases from J, leaving 13 bases between. CDR3 length: 14 amino acids. Looked up from germline, CDR1 is LGHDT and CDR2 is YNNKEL (reference sequence). CDR3 loop: CASSPLGSFYGYTF. Here the CDR3 DNA reads TGTGCCAGCAGCCCTCTTGGGTCGTTCTATGGCTACACCTTC.

V and J are TRBV7-8 and TRBJ2-7; D is unresolved. The germline V and J ends were trimmed by 2 bases and 4 bases, with 12 bases remaining between them. Germline loops: CDR1 SGHVS, CDR2 FQNEAQ. CDR3 length: 14 amino acids. In nucleotides, the CDR3 is TGTGCCAGCAGCTTACATGCCTCACGGTACGAGCAGTACGTC. It encodes CASSLHASRYEQYV.

The gene calls are TRBV3-1 (or the pseudogene TRBV3-2) and TRBJ1-4; D is undetermined. The germline CDR1 and CDR2 sequences are LGHDT and YNNKEL (reference sequence). Trimming stripped 0 bases from V and 6 bases from J, with 8 bases between. The CDR3 length is 14 residues. The CDR3 is CASSQDPPDEKLFF. In nucleotides, the CDR3 is TGTGCCAGCAGCCAAGACCCGCCGGATGAAAAACTGTTTTTT.

A remark on this clone: Other DNA sequences in this specimen translate into the identical CDR3. The chain is built from TRBV11-3 and TRBJ2-1; the D is unclear. The CDR3 is 15 residues long. V dropped 0 bases and J dropped 5 bases, with 11 bases sitting between them. Germline V CDR1 and CDR2: SGHNT, YENEEA. The CDR3 region has the DNA TGTGCCAGCAGCTTAGAGGCCACCGGTAACAATGAGCAGTTCTTC. Its translation: CASSLEATGNNEQFF.